This T cell receptor (beta chain) derives from a study of cytomegalovirus exposure and HLA in healthy donors. Turning to this clone: Its antigen is unknown.

Study results and limitations: In the analysis, some V segments, TRBV6-2 and TRBV6-3 included, were excluded as indistinguishable.

This PCR relied on a set of 60 Vbeta primers and 13 Jbeta primers. TCRdb's table, derived via immunoSEQ multiplex PCR, lists solely in-frame clones and lacks some. The sample includes approximately 220,000 clones, less than 85% of them seen just once. Looked up from germline, CDR1 is KGHSH and CDR2 is LQKENI. This CDR3 region has 14 residues. V lost 3 bases, J lost 8 bases, and 9 bases stayed unmatched. The source is a girl aged 2 to 10 in good health and CMV-seronegative. Sequencing input: PBMCs. The chain carries TRBV18 and TRBJ1-2; 7 nucleotides align to TRBD1. CDR3 amino acids: CASSPLDRVEGYTF. CDR3 nucleotides: TGTGCCAGCTCACCGCTTGACAGGGTTGAGGGCTACACCTTC.